The 16 T cell receptor beta chains reported below all come from one sample, sequenced in a study of blood T cell repertoires in COVID-19. TCRdb keeps only in-frame clones here, not all; method: immunoSEQ multiplex PCR. The sample yields 400,000 or so clones, around 90% seen once. Sequencing input: PBMCs or T cells enriched from blood (not recorded which). Source of these receptors: a man in his late teens or twenties who had recovered from COVID-19.

This CDR3 reads CASSVTGGAYEQYF. In DNA form, the CDR3 reads TGTGCCAGCAGCGTCACAGGGGGGGCCTACGAGCAGTACTTC. This rearrangement joins TRBV9 to TRBJ2-7, with D maybe TRBD1 (8 bases). Trimming removed 2 bases at V and 2 bases at J, with 11 bases between. Germline V lookup: CDR1 SGDLS, CDR2 YYNGEE. The CDR3 is made up of 14 amino acids.

This clone came up once. The chain uses TRBV19 and TRBJ1-4; 8 bases line up with TRBD1. The CDR3 sequence is 16 residues long. V was clipped by 3 bases and J by 8 bases; unmatched bases: 11. CDR1 and CDR2 (germline): LNHDA, SQIVND (reference sequence). The CDR3 sequence is CASSIPRQGPGEKLFF. As DNA, the CDR3 is TGTGCCAGTAGTATCCCGCGACAGGGGCCTGGGGAAAAACTGTTTTTT.

The chain combines TRBV12-5 with TRBJ1-2; 8 positions agree with TRBD1. Germline assignment: CDR1 LGHNT and CDR2 FRNRAP. V trimming: 1 base; J trimming: 8 bases; junction bases outside the gene matches: 6. CDR3 length equals 14 residues. The CDR3, as DNA: TGTGCTAGTGGTTTGGCGGGACAGGAGCGGGGCTACACCTTC. Its protein product is CASGLAGQERGYTF.

V is TRBV29-1 and J is TRBJ2-7; no clear D. CDR3 length equals 13 residues. Germline V CDR1 and CDR2: SQVTM, ANQGSEA. Trimming took off 2 bases at V and 2 bases at J, with 10 bases between the two ends. The CDR3 DNA reads as TGCAGCGTTGAACTGGCTTTTACCTACGAGCAGTACTTC. This encodes CSVELAFTYEQYF.

The sample holds one count of this clone. The chain couples TRBV28 to TRBJ1-6, with D perhaps TRBD1 (5 bases). Trimming cost V 6 bases and J 5 bases, with 11 bases left between them. The germline V gene encodes CDR1 MDHEN and CDR2 SYDVKM. CDR3 length: 14 residues. CDR3 coding DNA: TGTGCCAGCAGCAAAGGGGTTAATAATTCACCCCTCCACTTT. It encodes CASSKGVNNSPLHF.

This chain uses TRBV5-4 with TRBJ2-3, with 11 nucleotides matching TRBD2. The V and J ends lost 4 bases and 2 bases, in that order; junction bases with no gene match: 9. Germline V lookup: CDR1 SGHNT, CDR2 YYREEE (reference sequence). The CDR3 runs 17 residues. Here the CDR3 reads CASSPLAGGTITDTQYF. The DNA for the CDR3 is TGTGCCAGCAGCCCATTAGCGGGGGGGACTATCACAGATACGCAGTATTTT.

The chain joins TRBV19 to TRBJ1-1, with unresolved D. This CDR3 spans 13 amino acids. Germline V gene sequence: CDR1 LNHDA, CDR2 SQIVND (reference sequence). V was pared by 1 base and J by 7 bases, with 10 bases between. CDR3: CASSIGPGGEAFF. The CDR3 DNA is TGTGCCAGTAGTATAGGTCCAGGAGGTGAAGCTTTCTTT.

The chain links TRBV6-5 to TRBJ1-1; D perhaps matches TRBD1 (5 bases). Germline CDR1 and CDR2: MNHEY and SVGAGI. The CDR3 is 13 residues long. V gave up 5 bases and J gave up 8 bases, with 15 bases separating them. This CDR3 reads CASSPTGLGEAFF. Written as DNA, the CDR3 is TGTGCCAGCAGTCCAACAGGCCTCGGGGAAGCTTTCTTT.

The DNA of the CDR3 is TGCGCCAGCAGCTTGTGGTCCGCGGCAGCGACTAACTATGGCTACACCTTC. Residues: CASSLWSAAATNYGYTF. The chain carries TRBV5-1 and TRBJ1-2; D is unclear. This CDR3 is built from 17 residues. Looked up from germline, CDR1 is SGHRS and CDR2 is YFSETQ. Trimming stripped 1 base from V and 0 bases from J, with 16 bases between.

V gene TRBV12-3 or TRBV12-4 combines with J gene TRBJ1-2; unclear D gene. Trimming removed 11 bases from V and 5 bases from J, with 15 bases in between. This CDR3 comprises 12 residues. DNA of the CDR3: TGTGCCTCCCTCCACAGAAATTATGGCTACACCTTC. It is translated as CASLHRNYGYTF.

The gene calls are TRBV28 and TRBJ2-1, with TRBD2 matching over 9 bases. From germline, CDR1 is MDHEN and CDR2 SYDVKM. Trimming cost V 4 bases and J 5 bases; bases outside gene matches: 12. This CDR3 contains 17 residues. The CDR3 sequence is CASSSSPLAGVHNEQFF. The CDR3 region has the DNA TGTGCCAGCAGTTCCAGCCCCTTAGCGGGAGTTCACAATGAGCAGTTCTTC.

In its sample, this clone was seen once. The CDR3 spells CASSLRTSGIDTQYF. The DNA of the CDR3 is TGTGCCAGCAGCTTAAGGACTAGCGGGATAGATACGCAGTATTTT. The rearrangement joins TRBV7-3 to TRBJ2-3, with 12 bases fitting TRBD2. The CDR3 totals 15 residues. The germline V gene encodes CDR1 SGHTA and CDR2 FQGTGA. The junction had 1 base not matched to a gene; V was cut back by 1 base and J by 5 bases.

V and J are TRBV5-4 and TRBJ1-2, with D unclear. Germline V gene data show CDR1 as SGHNT and CDR2 as YYREEE (reference sequence). Trimming stripped 0 bases from V and 3 bases from J, with 9 bases between. This CDR3 region has 14 residues. The CDR3 DNA is TGTGCCAGCAGCTTGGGCCAGTCAGACTATGGCTACACCTTC. It is translated as CASSLGQSDYGYTF.

The chain joins TRBV5-4 to TRBJ2-7, with a possible D match to TRBD1 (5 bases). CDR1 SGHNT and CDR2 YYREEE come from the germline V gene (reference sequence). The CDR3 totals 13 residues. V was cut by 4 bases and J by 5 bases, with 13 bases left in between. CDR3: CASSQARGDEQYF. CDR3 in DNA: TGTGCCAGCAGCCAAGCAAGGGGTGACGAGCAGTACTTC.

The rearrangement joins TRBV5-8 to TRBJ1-6; 7 bases map to TRBD1. Germline CDR1 reads SGHTS; CDR2 reads YDEGEE. The V segment lost 4 bases and the J segment 9 bases; nucleotides outside the gene matches: 10. The CDR3 sequence is 15 residues long. The CDR3 reads CASSPSRGGLSPLHF. The DNA of the CDR3 is TGTGCCAGCAGCCCGAGTCGAGGGGGCCTTTCACCCCTCCACTTT.

The rearrangement uses TRBV3-1 (or the pseudogene TRBV3-2) and TRBJ2-1; TRBD2 matches 7 bases. CDR3 length equals 19 residues. CDR1 and CDR2 from the germline V gene are LGHDT and YNNKEL (reference sequence). V was pared by 1 base and J by 0 bases, with 12 bases of the junction left unmatched. The CDR3 here is CASSQVGGRGASSYNEQFF. The CDR3 DNA sequence: TGTGCCAGCAGCCAAGTTGGCGGGAGAGGGGCCAGCTCCTACAATGAGCAGTTCTTC.